The count of the clone carrying this T cell receptor (beta chain) is one. The data originate from a study of glioma-infiltrating T cells after dendritic cell vaccination. Overall study context: Treatment, given 2003 to 2012, was autologous tumor lysate-pulsed dendritic cell vaccination.

The PCR used 60 V beta and 13 J beta primers. Profiled with immunoSEQ multiplex PCR; TCRdb holds only in-frame clones, not every one. The profile covers tens of thousands of clones, with around four fifths appearing a single time and 6% to 8.5% taken by the ten largest. Specified time point: after dendritic cell vaccination, including at tumor progression/relapse. The starting material was blood, obtained after dendritic cell vaccination. The TCR was taken from a human donor with glioblastoma.

The CDR3 spells CASSTHSGASTDTQYF. CDR3 nucleotide sequence: TGCGCCAGCAGCACCCATAGCGGGGCGAGCACAGATACGCAGTATTTT. The chain carries TRBV5-1 and TRBJ2-3, with TRBD2 matching over 8 bases. CDR3 length: 16 residues. V shed 4 bases, J shed 0 bases, and the junction held 7 bases outside the gene matches. Germline values: CDR1 SGHRS, CDR2 YFSETQ.